This T cell receptor beta chain was retrieved from a study of shared clonotypes between healthy human individuals. Terminally differentiated effector memory CD45RA+ cells were left out of the naive CD8 fraction, which was CD45RO-negative and positively selected for CCR7. Study results and limitations: The sole specimen, blood, was sampled, and tissue repertoires likely differ.

The method was immunoSEQ multiplex PCR; TCRdb's version includes in-frame clones alone and lacks a portion of them. This sample yields millions of clones, of which approximately 94% are seen a single time; under 2% belongs to the top ten. For this clone: The antigen is unknown.

Germline V gene lookup returns CDR1 ENHRY and CDR2 SYGVKD. This CDR3 is 14 amino acids long. Trimming shortened V by 3 bases and J by 6 bases, and 14 bases separated the two germline ends. The sample was naive CD8+ T cells from PBMCs. The chain recombines TRBV10-3 with TRBJ1-2; D may be TRBD1 (5 bases). The receptor was derived from a man aged 18 to 29 in good health. Some clones in this sample may be carry-over from other donors' samples. The DNA of the CDR3 is TGTGCCATCAGTGAATGGGGGGAAGTGAATGGCTACACCTTC. Protein: CAISEWGEVNGYTF.